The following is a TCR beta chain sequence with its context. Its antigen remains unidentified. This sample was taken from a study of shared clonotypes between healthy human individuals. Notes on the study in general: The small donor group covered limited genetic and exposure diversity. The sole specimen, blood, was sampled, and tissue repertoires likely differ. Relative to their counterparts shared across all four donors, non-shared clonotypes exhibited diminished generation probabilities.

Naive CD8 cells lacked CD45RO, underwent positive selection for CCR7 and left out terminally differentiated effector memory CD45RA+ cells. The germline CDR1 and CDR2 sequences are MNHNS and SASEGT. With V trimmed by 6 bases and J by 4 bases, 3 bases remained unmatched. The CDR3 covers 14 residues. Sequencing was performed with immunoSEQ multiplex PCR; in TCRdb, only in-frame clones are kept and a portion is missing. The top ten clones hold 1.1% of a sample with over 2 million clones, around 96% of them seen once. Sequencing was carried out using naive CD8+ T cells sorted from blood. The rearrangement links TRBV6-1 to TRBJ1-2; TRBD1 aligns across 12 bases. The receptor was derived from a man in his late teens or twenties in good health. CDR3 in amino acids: CASRTGQGAYGYTF. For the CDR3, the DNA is TGTGCCAGCAGAACGGGACAGGGGGCCTATGGCTACACCTTC.